The 18 T cell receptor beta chains listed next were all sequenced from one sample in a study of identical twins. Each CDR3 protein is one row after TCRdb ran MiXCR on the 5' RACE reads. The sample has hundreds of thousands of distinct CDR3 sequences, 20% to 25% seen once. These data also formed part of another study, on yellow fever vaccine responses in identical twins.

The sample comprised CD4+ T cells sorted from blood. The source of these receptors is a woman aged 18-35 years in good health.

V usage is TRBV7-9 and J usage is TRBJ1-6; D uncertain. From germline, CDR1 is SEHNR and CDR2 FQNEAQ (reference sequence). Trimming left V 4 bases short and J 9 bases short, with 16 bases between. CDR3 length: 15 residues. The CDR3 loop reads CASSSGGPRSSPLHF. The CDR3 nucleotides are TGTGCCAGCAGCTCGGGCGGTCCCCGCAGTTCACCCCTCCACTTT.

This clonotype has just a few counts. V gene TRBV12-3 or TRBV12-4 combines with J gene TRBJ2-1; D unclear. There are 12 residues in the CDR3. Trimming left V 6 bases short and J 8 bases short, with 11 bases between. The CDR3 reads CASRNSVDEQFF. CDR3 coding DNA: TGTGCCAGCAGAAACTCAGTTGATGAGCAGTTCTTC.

This clonotype was seen only a few times. This chain connects TRBV9 to TRBJ2-7; D unclear. CDR3 size: 15 residues. Germline-derived CDR1 and CDR2 are SGDLS and YYNGEE. V was cut by 0 bases and J by 4 bases, with 14 bases left in between. Written as DNA, the CDR3 is TGTGCCAGCAGCGTAGCCCCCAACAGACAATACGAGCAGTACTTC. As protein: CASSVAPNRQYEQYF.

This clonotype was counted at least ten times. This chain links TRBV5-1 with TRBJ1-2; D not resolved. The CDR3 consists of 13 residues. The V gene's germline CDR1 is SGHRS and CDR2 YFSETQ. V was shortened by 2 bases and J by 1 base, with 6 bases between the two germline ends. The CDR3 DNA reads as TGCGCCAGCAGCTTCGGGGTTAACTATGGCTACACCTTC. This translates into CASSFGVNYGYTF.

The rearrangement joins TRBV3-1 to TRBJ2-4, with 9 positions matching TRBD2. There are 19 residues in the CDR3. V lost 1 base to trimming and J lost 0 bases; unmatched junction nucleotides: 10. CDR1 and CDR2 (germline): LGHDT, YNNKEL (reference sequence). The CDR3 sequence is CASSQGPGEAGGAKNIQYF. The CDR3 DNA follows: TGTGCCAGCAGCCAAGGTCCAGGGGAAGCGGGGGGAGCCAAAAACATTCAGTACTTC.

This clonotype has more than one count but fewer than ten. V and J are TRBV20-1 and TRBJ1-2, with D perhaps matching TRBD1 (5 bases). This CDR3 is built from 14 residues. V lost 5 bases, J lost 2 bases, and 15 bases lay in between. Germline lookup yields CDR1 DFQATT and CDR2 SNEGSKA (reference sequence). CDR3 sequence: CSAARGTENYGYTF. Here the CDR3 DNA reads TGCAGTGCTGCACGGGGGACCGAGAACTATGGCTACACCTTC.

This clonotype has more than one count but fewer than ten. This chain connects TRBV5-1 to TRBJ1-6, with D perhaps matching TRBD1 (5 bases). The CDR3 covers 14 residues. The V end lost 4 bases, the J end lost 7 bases, and 12 bases lay between the germline ends. Germline CDR1 SGHRS, CDR2 YFSETQ. The CDR3 DNA reads TGCGCCAGCAGCCCAGGACGGGGGAATTCACCCCTCCACTTT. It specifies CASSPGRGNSPLHF.

This clonotype occurred a few times. The J gene is TRBJ2-3, the V gene TRBV20-1; TRBD2 matches 8 bases. CDR1 is DFQATT, CDR2 SNEGSKA, per germline (reference sequence). Unmatched junction bases numbered 9, after V lost 6 bases and J lost 10 bases. CDR3 size: 12 residues. CDR3 amino acids: CSAKGLADSQYF. The CDR3 DNA is TGCAGTGCCAAAGGACTAGCTGATTCGCAGTATTTT.

The rearrangement links TRBV7-2 to TRBJ2-7; D is unresolved. This CDR3 region has 13 residues. V lost 3 bases to trimming and J lost 4 bases, with 10 bases between them. Germline CDR1 SGHTA, CDR2 FQGNSA. CDR3 DNA sequence: TGTGCCAGCAGCTTCCGTCCCAGTTACGAGCAGTACTTC. Residues: CASSFRPSYEQYF.

The rearrangement uses TRBV28 and TRBJ2-3; TRBD2 aligns across 10 bases. Germline values: CDR1 MDHEN, CDR2 SYDVKM. V shed 3 bases and J 6 bases; nucleotides not matched to a gene: 24. This CDR3 is built from 21 residues. The CDR3 is CASSLFSWLAGEAMVHDTQYF. The CDR3 DNA reads as TGTGCCAGCAGTTTGTTTTCGTGGCTAGCGGGAGAGGCGATGGTCCACGATACGCAGTATTTT.

This clonotype turned up a few times. The rearrangement joins TRBV4-1 to TRBJ2-3; 12 bases are a match to TRBD2. The CDR3 runs 18 residues. The V gene end was trimmed by 4 bases and the J gene end by 1 base; junction bases not matched to a gene: 9. Germline V gene sequence: CDR1 MGHRA, CDR2 YSYEKL. DNA for the CDR3: TGCGCCAGCAGCCTCCGACTAGCGGGGGCCGACCGCACAGATACGCAGTATTTT. Translating gives CASSLRLAGADRTDTQYF.

This chain joins TRBV5-1 and TRBJ2-7, with a tentative D call TRBD1 (5 bases). V was trimmed by 5 bases and J by 2 bases, leaving 11 bases between them. The CDR3 spans 13 residues. Germline lookup yields CDR1 SGHRS and CDR2 YFSETQ. CDR3 in amino acids: CASSSGHPYEQYF. CDR3 nucleotide sequence: TGCGCCAGCAGTTCCGGACACCCCTACGAGCAGTACTTC.

The chain employs TRBV28 and TRBJ2-7; D gene unclear. This CDR3 is built from 15 residues. The V end lost 0 bases, the J end lost 0 bases, and 9 bases lay between the germline ends. Germline CDR1 and CDR2: MDHEN and SYDVKM. Written as DNA, the CDR3 is TGTGCCAGCAGTTTATGGACTCTAACCTCCTACGAGCAGTACTTC. It translates to CASSLWTLTSYEQYF.

The chain combines TRBV12-3 or TRBV12-4 with TRBJ2-1; 9 nucleotides align to TRBD2. V was pared by 6 bases and J by 5 bases, with 11 bases of the junction left unmatched. The CDR3 length is 16 residues. The CDR3: CASRESGRIFNNEQFF. The CDR3 region has the DNA TGTGCCAGCAGGGAAAGCGGGAGGATATTCAACAATGAGCAGTTCTTC.

This clonotype is a singleton in its sample. The chain is built from TRBV10-3 and TRBJ2-2, with 7 bases fitting TRBD1. V dropped 0 bases and J dropped 2; count of bases not matched to a gene: 3. Germline V gene sequence: CDR1 ENHRY, CDR2 SYGVKD. The CDR3 contains 16 residues. For the CDR3, the DNA is TGTGCCATCAGTGAGTCAAGGACAGGCAACACCGGGGAGCTGTTTTTT. This sequence encodes CAISESRTGNTGELFF.

The genes are TRBV12-3 or TRBV12-4 and TRBJ2-3; 10 bases agree with TRBD2. The V and J ends lost 5 bases and 5 bases, in that order; junction bases with no gene match: 10. The CDR3 is made up of 16 amino acids. The CDR3 region is CASSPLAGDMRDTQYF. The DNA for the CDR3 is TGTGCCAGCAGTCCGCTAGCGGGAGATATGAGAGATACGCAGTATTTT.

This clonotype showed up just a few times. The rearrangement joins TRBV4-1 to TRBJ2-1, with 13 bases identical to TRBD2. Germline assignment: CDR1 MGHRA and CDR2 YSYEKL. Trimming took 4 bases from V and 1 from J; bases not matched to a gene: 10. The CDR3 runs 19 residues. CDR3 in amino acids: CASSLWTSGGEPSYNEQFF. In nucleotides, the CDR3 is TGCGCCAGCAGCCTATGGACTAGCGGGGGAGAGCCATCCTACAATGAGCAGTTCTTC.

The chain joins TRBV4-2 to TRBJ1-1; D perhaps matches TRBD1 (6 bases). V was trimmed by 5 bases and J by 6 bases, leaving 13 bases between them. Germline assignment: CDR1 LGHNA and CDR2 YNFKEQ. This CDR3 spans 13 amino acids. In DNA, the CDR3 is TGTGCCAGCAGCTCCCCAGGGGTAGCTGAAGCTTTCTTT. Its translation is CASSSPGVAEAFF.